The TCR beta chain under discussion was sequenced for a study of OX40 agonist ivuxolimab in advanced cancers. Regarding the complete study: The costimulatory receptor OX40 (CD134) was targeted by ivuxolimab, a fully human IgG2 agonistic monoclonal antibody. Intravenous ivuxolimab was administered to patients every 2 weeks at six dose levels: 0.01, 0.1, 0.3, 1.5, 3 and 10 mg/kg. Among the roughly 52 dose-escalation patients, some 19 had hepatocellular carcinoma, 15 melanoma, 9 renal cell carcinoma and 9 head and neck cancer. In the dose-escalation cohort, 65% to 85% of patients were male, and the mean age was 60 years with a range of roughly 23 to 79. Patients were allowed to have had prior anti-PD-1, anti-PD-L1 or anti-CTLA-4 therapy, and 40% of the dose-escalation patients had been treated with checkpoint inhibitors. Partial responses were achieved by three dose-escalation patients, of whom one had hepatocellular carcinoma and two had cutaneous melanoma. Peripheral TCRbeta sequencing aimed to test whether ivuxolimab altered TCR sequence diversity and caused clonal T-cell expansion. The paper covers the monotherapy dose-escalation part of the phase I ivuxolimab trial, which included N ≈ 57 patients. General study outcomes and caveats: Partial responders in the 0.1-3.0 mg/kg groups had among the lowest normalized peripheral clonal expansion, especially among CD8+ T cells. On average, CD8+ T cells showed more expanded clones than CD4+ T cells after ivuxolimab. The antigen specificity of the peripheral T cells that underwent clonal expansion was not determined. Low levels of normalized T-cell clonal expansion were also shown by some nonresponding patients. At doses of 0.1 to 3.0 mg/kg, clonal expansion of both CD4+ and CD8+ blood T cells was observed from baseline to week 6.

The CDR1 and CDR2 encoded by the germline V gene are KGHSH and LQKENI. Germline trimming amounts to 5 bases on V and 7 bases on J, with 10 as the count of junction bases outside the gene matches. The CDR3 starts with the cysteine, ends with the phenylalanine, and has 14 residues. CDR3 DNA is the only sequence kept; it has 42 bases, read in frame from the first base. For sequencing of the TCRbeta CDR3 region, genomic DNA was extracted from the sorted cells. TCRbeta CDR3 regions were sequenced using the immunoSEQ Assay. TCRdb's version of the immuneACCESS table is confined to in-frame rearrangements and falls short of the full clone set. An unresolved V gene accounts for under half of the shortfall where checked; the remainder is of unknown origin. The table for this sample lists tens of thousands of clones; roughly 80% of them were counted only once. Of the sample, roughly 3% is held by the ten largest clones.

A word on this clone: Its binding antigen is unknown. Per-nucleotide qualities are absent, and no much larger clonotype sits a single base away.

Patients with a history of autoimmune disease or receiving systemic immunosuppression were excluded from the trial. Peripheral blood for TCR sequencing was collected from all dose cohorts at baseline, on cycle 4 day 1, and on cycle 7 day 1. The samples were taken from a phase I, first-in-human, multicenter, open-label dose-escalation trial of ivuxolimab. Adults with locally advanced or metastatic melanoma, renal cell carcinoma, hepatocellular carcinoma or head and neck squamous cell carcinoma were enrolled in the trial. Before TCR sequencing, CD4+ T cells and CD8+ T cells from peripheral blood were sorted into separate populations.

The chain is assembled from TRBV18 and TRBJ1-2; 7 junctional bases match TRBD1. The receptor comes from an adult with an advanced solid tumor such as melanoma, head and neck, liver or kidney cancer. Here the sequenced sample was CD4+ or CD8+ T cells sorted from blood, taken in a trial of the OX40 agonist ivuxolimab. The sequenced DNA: TGTGCCAGCTCAGTAGGACAGGTCGCAGGTGGCTACACCTTC. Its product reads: CASSVGQVAGGYTF.